This T cell receptor (beta chain) was retrieved from a study of Graves' ophthalmopathy and Graves' hyperthyroidism. Whole-study context: Before any treatment was given, at initial diagnosis, peripheral blood was collected. Findings of the study overall: Blood repertoires reportedly contained most expanded thyroid clonotypes above 0.001 frequency. Sensitivity reached approximately 89% and specificity about 81% for a 13-signature model separating ophthalmopathy from stable hyperthyroidism.

Researchers took RNA transcripts and amplified TCR beta CDR3 regions from them. HTBI primers were used in a first-round RT-PCR, which preceded a second-round multiplex PCR. TCRdb independently ran MiXCR on the multiplex PCR reads; one entry per CDR3 protein. The sample consists of about 740,000 distinct CDR3 sequences, around 40% of them appearing once. Germline assignment: CDR1 KGHDR and CDR2 SFDVKD. The CDR3 runs to 14 residues. This clonotype was observed at least ten times. No antigen is known for it. An end of the junction does not agree with germline; a read error may underlie this. Sequenced material: peripheral blood. This sequence was found in an adult man with Graves' ophthalmopathy. This chain links TRBV24-1 with TRBJ1-5, with D maybe TRBD1 (5 bases). The CDR3 DNA sequence: TGTGCCAGCAGTCCGGGACTGATCAATCAGCCCCAGCATTTT. It yields the protein CASSPGLINQPQHF.